Presented here are 30 T cell receptor beta chains from one specimen sequenced in a study of CD8 T cells in ankylosing spondylitis. TCRdb re-called the 5' RACE reads through MiXCR, storing one row per CDR3 protein. The sample has about 250,000 distinct CDR3 sequences, 30% to 35% seen once. The sequencing input was blood, either unsorted or a sorted T cell fraction (not recorded which). These receptors all stem from a male donor with ankylosing spondylitis or in good health (not recorded which).

This clonotype was seen repeatedly, ten times or more. J is TRBJ2-3 and V is TRBV20-1; tentative D call: TRBD2 (7 bases). The CDR3 contains 14 residues. V lost 3 bases to trimming and J lost 1 base, with 11 bases between them. Germline CDR1 and CDR2: DFQATT and SNEGSKA (reference sequence). In nucleotides, the CDR3 is TGCAGTGCTAGCGGGGGGCTTCGCACAGATACGCAGTATTTT. Protein product: CSASGGLRTDTQYF.

This clonotype was seen a few times. V gene TRBV20-1 combines with J gene TRBJ2-2, with 7 nucleotides matching TRBD2. Germline V gene lookup returns CDR1 DFQATT and CDR2 SNEGSKA (reference sequence). After removal of 2 bases from V and 5 bases from J, the junction contained 8 bases not matched to a gene. There are 15 residues in the CDR3. As DNA, the CDR3 is TGCAGTGCTAGATCAGGGCGGGGGTCGACCGGGGAGCTGTTTTTT. It specifies CSARSGRGSTGELFF.

The V gene is TRBV6-1, the J gene TRBJ2-1; 7 positions agree with TRBD2. With V trimmed by 7 bases and J by 6 bases, 12 bases remained unmatched. CDR1 and CDR2 (germline): MNHNS, SASEGT. The CDR3 runs 15 residues. In nucleotides, the CDR3 is TGTGCCAGCATCCGGGGGGAGACGGGGTCCAATGAGCAGTTCTTC. Amino acids: CASIRGETGSNEQFF.

This clonotype was detected a few times. The chain combines TRBV4-1 with TRBJ2-5, with 8 bases aligning to TRBD1. J gave up 8 bases and V 2 bases, and 7 bases lay outside the gene matches. CDR3 length: 14 residues. Per germline, CDR1 MGHRA and CDR2 YSYEKL. As DNA, the CDR3 is TGCGCCAGCAGCCAATTGGACAGGGTCACCACCCAGTACTTC. As protein: CASSQLDRVTTQYF.

This clonotype was picked up a small number of times. The chain combines TRBV20-1 with TRBJ1-6; a weak D match, TRBD1 (5 bases). The germline V and J ends were trimmed by 1 base and 6 bases, with 13 bases remaining between them. Germline CDR1 is DFQATT and CDR2 is SNEGSKA (reference sequence). The CDR3 consists of 15 residues. The CDR3 nucleotides are TGCAGTGCTAGAGGCAGCCCGGGGGGTAATTCACCCCTCCACTTT. Translated, it gives CSARGSPGGNSPLHF.

The chain carries TRBV5-5 and TRBJ1-2; D is perhaps TRBD1 (5 bases). Trimming took off 2 bases at V and 10 bases at J, with 9 bases between the two ends. CDR1 and CDR2 (germline): SGHKS, YYEKEE (reference sequence). This CDR3 is built from 11 residues. CDR3 bases: TGTGCCAGCAGCTTTGGGGACCTCTACACCTTC. Translating gives CASSFGDLYTF.

The gene calls are TRBV5-6 and TRBJ2-1; 10 nucleotides line up with TRBD2. Germline lookup yields CDR1 SGHDT and CDR2 YYEEEE. Trimming at V came to 3 bases and at J to 3 bases, leaving 3 bases not matched to a gene. The CDR3 covers 15 residues. The CDR3 loop is CASSSRLAGYNEQFF. The CDR3 DNA is TGTGCCAGCAGCTCGAGACTAGCGGGCTACAATGAGCAGTTCTTC.

This clonotype was seen more than once but under ten times. The chain recombines TRBV28 with TRBJ2-7, with a possible D match to TRBD1 (6 bases). With 4 bases removed from V and 7 bases from J, the gap between germline ends came to 14 bases. Germline-derived CDR1 and CDR2 are MDHEN and SYDVKM. CDR3 length: 13 residues. The CDR3 region has the DNA TGTGCCAGCAGTTCCCCGGGACAATTGGAGCAGTACTTC. Translation: CASSSPGQLEQYF.

This clonotype has a handful of counts. J is TRBJ2-3 and V is TRBV5-1; TRBD2 matches at 7 bases. V dropped 4 bases and J dropped 1; count of bases not matched to a gene: 6. Germline CDR1 and CDR2: SGHRS and YFSETQ. CDR3 length: 15 amino acids. The CDR3 bases are TGCGCCAGCAGCCAGGGACTACTACGCACAGATACGCAGTATTTT. Translating it yields CASSQGLLRTDTQYF.

The chain uses TRBV5-8 and TRBJ1-1; perhaps TRBD1 as D (6 bases). V lost 4 bases and J 4 bases, leaving 14 bases between the germline ends. Germline V lookup: CDR1 SGHTS, CDR2 YDEGEE. The CDR3 spans 14 residues. As DNA, the CDR3 is TGTGCCAGCAGCGTAGCAGGGGACGGCACTGAAGCTTTCTTT. Protein: CASSVAGDGTEAFF.

The chain combines TRBV7-9 with TRBJ2-2; TRBD2 agrees at 7 bases. This CDR3 region has 15 residues. The germline V gene encodes CDR1 SEHNR and CDR2 FQNEAQ (reference sequence). With V trimmed by 5 bases and J by 6 bases, 9 bases remained unmatched. In nucleotides, the CDR3 is TGTGCCAGCAGCCCCCGACTAGCCCAGGCCGGGGAGCTGTTTTTT. Translation: CASSPRLAQAGELFF. The complete variable domain, with remaining parts taken from reference TRBV7-9 and TRBJ2-2, reads DTGVSQNPRHKITKRGQNVTFRCDPISEHNRLYWYRQTLGQGPEFLTYFQNEAQLEKSRLLSDRFSAERPKGSFSTLEIQRTEQGDSAMYLCASSPRLAQAGELFFGEGSRLTVL.

For the CDR3, the DNA is TGTGCCAGCAGCTTATTAGGCCAGGGTGACACTGAAGCTTTCTTT. This encodes CASSLLGQGDTEAFF. The gene calls are TRBV7-9 and TRBJ1-1; a weak D match, TRBD1 (5 bases). V dropped 2 bases and J dropped 3 bases, with 13 bases sitting between them. The CDR3 is made up of 15 amino acids. Germline CDR1 reads SEHNR; CDR2 reads FQNEAQ (reference sequence).

This clonotype was picked up a small number of times. The rearrangement uses TRBV12-3 or TRBV12-4 and TRBJ2-7; 10 bases map to TRBD1. This CDR3 is 17 amino acids long. The J segment lost 2 bases and the V segment lost 4 bases, leaving 11 bases of the junction unmatched. The CDR3 sequence: CASSSRRDRGSAYEQYF. CDR3 bases: TGTGCCAGCAGTTCACGCCGGGACAGGGGTAGTGCCTACGAGCAGTACTTC.

This clonotype was observed a handful of times. J is TRBJ2-3 and V is TRBV10-3, with 7 bases fitting TRBD1. There are 12 residues in the CDR3. Germline assignment: CDR1 ENHRY and CDR2 SYGVKD. Germline trimming cut 4 bases from V and 10 bases from J; bases unmatched to any gene: 5. CDR3 sequence: CAISGATGSQYF. The CDR3 DNA reads as TGTGCCATCAGTGGGGCGACAGGGTCGCAGTATTTT.

This clonotype was counted only a few times. The chain joins TRBV5-6 to TRBJ1-1, with 8 bases that match TRBD1. The V and J ends lost 3 bases and 8 bases, in that order; junction bases with no gene match: 9. Germline CDR1 and CDR2: SGHDT and YYEEEE. The CDR3 is 14 amino acids. The CDR3 loop reads CASSWGVRDREAFF. CDR3 DNA: TGTGCCAGCAGCTGGGGGGTACGGGACAGGGAAGCTTTCTTT. The entire variable domain, with the rest obtained from reference TRBV5-6 and TRBJ1-1, is as follows: DAGVTQSPTHLIKTRGQQVTLRCSPKSGHDTVSWYQQALGQGPQFIFQYYEEEERQRGNFPDRFSGHQFPNYSSELNVNALLLGDSALYLCASSWGVRDREAFFGQGTRLTVV.

CDR3 in DNA: TGTGCCAGCAGTTCCGCGGCTAACGAGCAGTACTTC. This gives the protein CASSSAANEQYF. The chain carries TRBV12-3 or TRBV12-4 and TRBJ2-7; D remains ambiguous. The CDR3 sequence is 12 residues long. Trimming left V 4 bases short and J 5 bases short, with 9 bases between.

V usage is TRBV12-3 or TRBV12-4 and J usage is TRBJ2-1, with TRBD1 as a possible D gene (5 bases). The CDR3 consists of 13 residues. V lost 6 bases, J lost 7 bases, and 13 bases lay in between. CDR3 in DNA: TGTGCCAGCAGCCCAGGGTTTATTAATGAGCAGTTCTTC. Translated, it gives CASSPGFINEQFF.

The CDR3 sequence is CASSPGGTSGETQYF. CDR3 DNA sequence: TGCGCCAGCAGCCCCGGGGGGACTAGCGGGGAGACCCAGTACTTC. The rearrangement links TRBV5-1 to TRBJ2-5; TRBD2 matches 12 bases. CDR1 SGHRS and CDR2 YFSETQ come from the germline V gene. The junction had 6 bases not matched to a gene; V was cut back by 4 bases and J by 5 bases. This CDR3 has 15 amino acids.

This CDR3 reads CSARGGDQPQHF. In DNA, the CDR3 is TGCAGTGCTAGAGGTGGAGATCAGCCCCAGCATTTT. The chain employs TRBV20-1 and TRBJ1-5; D remains ambiguous. Trimming left V 1 base short and J 5 bases short, with 6 bases between. The CDR3 has 12 amino acids. Germline lookup yields CDR1 DFQATT and CDR2 SNEGSKA (reference sequence).

This clonotype turned up a few times. The chain is built from TRBV29-1 and TRBJ1-2; D not certain. The CDR3 is made up of 14 amino acids. The germline V gene has CDR1 SQVTM and CDR2 ANQGSEA. Between the trimmed V and J ends, which lost 3 bases and 0 bases, there was a span of 11 bases. The CDR3 reads CSVEVQRANYGYTF. As DNA, the CDR3 is TGCAGCGTTGAGGTTCAACGAGCTAACTATGGCTACACCTTC.

This clonotype has just a few counts. The chain links TRBV20-1 to TRBJ2-3; TRBD1 might be the D (7 bases). The V gene's germline CDR1 is DFQATT and CDR2 SNEGSKA (reference sequence). This CDR3 is 13 amino acids long. Trimming took off 5 bases at V and 3 bases at J, with 12 bases between the two ends. CDR3 DNA: TGCAGTGCTCAGGGGGGAAGAACAGATACGCAGTATTTT. It translates to CSAQGGRTDTQYF.

This clonotype has just a few counts. V usage is TRBV12-3 or TRBV12-4 and J usage is TRBJ2-5; 8 bases agree with TRBD1. The CDR3 is 13 residues long. V trimming: 8 bases; J trimming: 4 bases; junction bases outside the gene matches: 6. CDR3 nucleotide sequence: TGTGCCAGCGGCTGGACAGGGATAGAGACCCAGTACTTC. Its translation is CASGWTGIETQYF.

The chain recombines TRBV29-1 with TRBJ2-2; maybe TRBD1 (6 bases). V lost 6 bases, J lost 6 bases, and 14 bases lay in between. Germline values: CDR1 SQVTM, CDR2 ANQGSEA. The CDR3 consists of 13 residues. The CDR3 is CSVYIGGSGELFF. The CDR3 nucleotides read TGCAGCGTGTACATAGGGGGATCCGGGGAGCTGTTTTTT.

In its sample, this clonotype was seen many times. The chain has TRBV12-3 or TRBV12-4 and TRBJ2-7; 12 bases line up with TRBD2. This CDR3 contains 16 residues. The J segment lost 5 bases and the V segment lost 3 bases, leaving 8 bases of the junction unmatched. The CDR3: CASSLMSSGGADEQYF. CDR3 coding DNA: TGTGCCAGCAGTTTGATGTCTAGCGGGGGGGCAGACGAGCAGTACTTC.

This clonotype occurred once. V and J are TRBV6-4 and TRBJ1-2; D not resolved. With 3 bases removed from V and 2 bases from J, the gap between germline ends came to 13 bases. Germline V lookup: CDR1 MRHNA, CDR2 SNTAGT. The CDR3 loop spans 15 amino acids. The CDR3 is CASSESAEPNYGYTF. The CDR3 DNA reads as TGTGCCAGCAGTGAGTCGGCAGAACCCAACTATGGCTACACCTTC.

The genes are TRBV12-3 or TRBV12-4 and TRBJ1-1, with 7 bases matching TRBD1. After removal of 5 bases from V and 4 bases from J, the junction contained 4 bases not matched to a gene. The CDR3 runs 13 residues. CDR3 protein: CASSPGTVTEAFF. CDR3 nucleotides: TGTGCCAGCAGTCCAGGGACAGTCACTGAAGCTTTCTTT.

V gene TRBV20-1 combines with J gene TRBJ2-2, with TRBD2 matching 7 bases. Germline CDR1 reads DFQATT; CDR2 reads SNEGSKA (reference sequence). The CDR3 is 17 residues long. V lost 0 bases, J lost 0 bases, and 7 bases stayed unmatched. The CDR3 DNA sequence: TGCAGTGCTAGAGATTCGGGCGCGGGGGCGAACACCGGGGAGCTGTTTTTT. It is translated as CSARDSGAGANTGELFF.

This clonotype has more than one count but fewer than ten. V gene TRBV6-1 combines with J gene TRBJ2-7, with 8 bases fitting TRBD2. V was pared by 7 bases and J by 0 bases, with 5 bases of the junction left unmatched. CDR3 size: 14 residues. The germline gives CDR1 MNHNS, CDR2 SASEGT. The CDR3, as DNA: TGTGCCAGCAAATGGCGGGGGGCCTCCTACGAGCAGTACTTC. Residues: CASKWRGASYEQYF.

The V and J genes are TRBV20-1 and TRBJ2-3; no clear D. The V gene lost 1 base and the J gene lost 0 bases, with 5 bases spanning the gap. Germline assignment: CDR1 DFQATT and CDR2 SNEGSKA (reference sequence). The CDR3 has 13 amino acids. The CDR3 sequence is CSARGVSTDTQYF. The CDR3 region has the DNA TGCAGTGCTAGAGGGGTTAGCACAGATACGCAGTATTTT.

This clonotype showed up many times. The J gene is TRBJ2-7, the V gene TRBV7-8; D not certain. Germline V gene data show CDR1 as SGHVS and CDR2 as FQNEAQ. V was trimmed by 6 bases and J by 1 base, leaving 4 bases between them. There are 11 residues in the CDR3. CDR3 amino acids: CASSPSYEQYF. CDR3 DNA sequence: TGTGCCAGCAGTCCTTCCTACGAGCAGTACTTC.